The rows below give T cell receptor beta chains drawn from one sample of a study of T cell responses to AZD1222 COVID-19 vaccine. The repertoire was sequenced with immunoSEQ multiplex PCR; TCRdb's copy has only in-frame clones and lacks some. This table holds 250,000 or so clones, more than 85% found once. The material was peripheral blood, obtained on day 0 of AZD1222 vaccination. The receptor set was obtained from an adult in good health. Both conserved end residues are part of each CDR3. A D gene is named only where the DNA matches it firmly. Size is omitted from some rows. Given values are once, few, many or a class for expanded clones.

clone_size: few
d_call: -
j_call: TRBJ1-5
v_call: TRBV28
cdr3_aa: CASIDDIGSNQPQHF
cdr3_nt: TGTGCCAGCATTGACGACATCGGGAGCAATCAGCCCCAGCATTTT

clone_size: -
d_call: -
j_call: TRBJ2-1
v_call: TRBV28
cdr3_aa: CAISRESIGNEQFF
cdr3_nt: TGTGCCATCTCCAGAGAATCTATTGGGAATGAGCAGTTCTTC

clone_size: -
d_call: -
j_call: TRBJ2-7
v_call: TRBV2
cdr3_aa: CASSEPRVSYEQYF
cdr3_nt: TGTGCCAGCAGTGAGCCCCGGGTCTCCTACGAGCAGTACTTC

clone_size: -
d_call: -
j_call: TRBJ1-1
v_call: TRBV6-5
cdr3_aa: CASSYSQGTEAFF
cdr3_nt: TGTGCCAGCAGTTACTCGCAGGGCACTGAAGCTTTCTTT

clone_size: -
d_call: -
j_call: TRBJ1-2
v_call: TRBV12-3/TRBV12-4
cdr3_aa: CASSLGSGGYTF
cdr3_nt: TGTGCCAGCAGTTTGGGGTCAGGGGGCTACACCTTC

clone_size: -
d_call: -
j_call: TRBJ2-3
v_call: TRBV3-1/TRBV3-2
cdr3_aa: CASSSLPGPGDTQYF
cdr3_nt: TGTGCCAGCAGCTCCCTCCCAGGACCGGGGGATACGCAGTATTTT

clone_size: -
d_call: -
j_call: TRBJ2-2
v_call: TRBV7-9
cdr3_aa: CASSLNTGELFF
cdr3_nt: TGTGCCAGCAGCTTAAACACCGGGGAGCTGTTTTTT

clone_size: -
d_call: TRBD2
j_call: TRBJ2-1
v_call: TRBV28
cdr3_aa: CASSSNSIGRGYNEQFF
cdr3_nt: TGTGCCAGCAGTTCGAACTCTATAGGGCGGGGGTACAATGAGCAGTTCTTC

clone_size: -
d_call: -
j_call: TRBJ2-1
v_call: TRBV5-6
cdr3_aa: CASSLDWGVYNEQFF
cdr3_nt: TGTGCCAGCAGCTTGGATTGGGGGGTATACAATGAGCAGTTCTTC

clone_size: -
d_call: TRBD1
j_call: TRBJ1-1
v_call: TRBV15
cdr3_aa: CATTPTGAINTEAFF
cdr3_nt: TGTGCCACCACCCCGACAGGGGCAATAAACACTGAAGCTTTCTTT

clone_size: -
d_call: -
j_call: TRBJ2-5
v_call: TRBV5-1
cdr3_aa: CASSGDQETQYF
cdr3_nt: TGCGCCAGCAGTGGAGACCAAGAGACCCAGTACTTC

clone_size: -
d_call: TRBD1
j_call: TRBJ2-7
v_call: TRBV28
cdr3_aa: CASRPRDRGSYEQYF
cdr3_nt: TGTGCCAGCAGGCCACGGGACAGGGGCTCCTACGAGCAGTACTTC

clone_size: -
d_call: TRBD1
j_call: TRBJ1-1
v_call: TRBV19
cdr3_aa: CASSMTGSEAFF
cdr3_nt: TGTGCCAGTAGTATGACAGGGTCTGAAGCTTTCTTT

clone_size: -
d_call: -
j_call: TRBJ2-5
v_call: TRBV7-9
cdr3_aa: CASSLAEMRGETQYF
cdr3_nt: TGTGCCAGCAGCTTAGCGGAAATGAGGGGAGAGACCCAGTACTTC

clone_size: -
d_call: TRBD2
j_call: TRBJ2-1
v_call: TRBV11-2
cdr3_aa: CASSLEGGLAVNEQFF
cdr3_nt: TGTGCCAGCAGTCTAGAGGGTGGACTAGCGGTCAATGAGCAGTTCTTC

clone_size: -
d_call: -
j_call: TRBJ1-4
v_call: TRBV11-2
cdr3_aa: CASSNPRDRREKLFF
cdr3_nt: TGTGCCAGCAGCAACCCCCGGGACCGCAGGGAAAAACTGTTTTTT

clone_size: -
d_call: -
j_call: TRBJ1-1
v_call: TRBV5-1
cdr3_aa: CASPRGEGEWDPAEAFF
cdr3_nt: TGCGCCAGCCCAAGGGGAGAGGGGGAGTGGGATCCGGCTGAAGCTTTCTTT

clone_size: -
d_call: TRBD1
j_call: TRBJ1-3
v_call: TRBV5-6
cdr3_aa: CASSFGSGTAGNTIYF
cdr3_nt: TGTGCCAGCAGCTTTGGGTCGGGGACAGCTGGAAACACCATATATTTT

clone_size: -
d_call: -
j_call: TRBJ1-2
v_call: TRBV6-5
cdr3_aa: CASSYGANYGYTF
cdr3_nt: TGTGCCAGCAGTTACGGAGCTAACTATGGCTACACCTTC

clone_size: -
d_call: TRBD1
j_call: TRBJ1-2
v_call: TRBV28
cdr3_aa: CASSQNRGIYGYTF
cdr3_nt: TGTGCCAGCAGTCAAAACAGGGGAATCTATGGCTACACCTTC

clone_size: -
d_call: -
j_call: TRBJ1-2
v_call: TRBV9
cdr3_aa: CASSVVPGPNYGYTF
cdr3_nt: TGTGCCAGCAGCGTAGTCCCGGGGCCAAACTATGGCTACACCTTC